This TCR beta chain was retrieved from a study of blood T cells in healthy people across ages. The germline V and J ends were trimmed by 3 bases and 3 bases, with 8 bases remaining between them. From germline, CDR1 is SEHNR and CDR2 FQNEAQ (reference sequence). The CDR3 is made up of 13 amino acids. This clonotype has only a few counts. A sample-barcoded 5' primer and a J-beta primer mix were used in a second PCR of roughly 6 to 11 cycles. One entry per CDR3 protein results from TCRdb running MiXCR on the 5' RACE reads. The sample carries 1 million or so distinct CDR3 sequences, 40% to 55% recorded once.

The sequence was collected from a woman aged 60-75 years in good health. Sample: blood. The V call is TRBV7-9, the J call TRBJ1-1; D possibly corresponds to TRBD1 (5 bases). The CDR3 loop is CASSFGRDTEAFF. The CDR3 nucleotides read TGTGCCAGCAGCTTTGGCAGGGACACTGAAGCTTTCTTT.